The 23 T cell receptor beta chains below come from one sample, sequenced in a study of early T cells in non-severe SARS-CoV-2 infection. A single record per CDR3 protein comes from TCRdb applying MiXCR to the 5' RACE reads. The sample records about 60,000 distinct CDR3 sequences, 10% to 15% being singletons. The sample consisted of whole blood. These receptors all stem from an adult who was a healthcare worker with PCR-confirmed SARS-CoV-2 infection or an uninfected control (not recorded which).

Only a few counts were recorded for this clonotype. The chain links TRBV20-1 to TRBJ1-2, with D possibly being TRBD1 (5 bases). From germline, CDR1 is DFQATT and CDR2 SNEGSKA (reference sequence). V gave up 6 bases and J gave up 1 base, with 15 bases separating them. The CDR3 is 14 amino acids. The CDR3 bases are TGCAGTGCCTTGGGGGGTCGGAATAACTATGGCTACACCTTC. Its translation is CSALGGRNNYGYTF.

The chain uses TRBV9 and TRBJ2-1; tentative D call: TRBD2 (5 bases). Trimming cost V 4 bases and J 11 bases, with 10 bases left between them. The V gene's germline CDR1 is SGDLS and CDR2 YYNGEE. The CDR3 runs to 11 residues. CDR3 coding DNA: TGTGCCAGCAGCCCGGGAACAAAGCAGTTCTTC. This sequence encodes CASSPGTKQFF.

Only a few counts were recorded for this clonotype. V is TRBV20-1 and J is TRBJ1-1; D perhaps matches TRBD1 (5 bases). Germline V gene data show CDR1 as DFQATT and CDR2 as SNEGSKA (reference sequence). Trimming shortened V by 8 bases and J by 0 bases, and 16 bases separated the two germline ends. The CDR3 is 14 amino acids. The CDR3 is CSSISRGVNTEAFF. The CDR3 DNA is TGCAGTTCGATAAGTCGGGGGGTGAACACTGAAGCTTTCTTT.

This clonotype has a count of ten or more. The rearrangement uses TRBV18 and TRBJ2-1; possible D gene TRBD2, 5 bases. Trimming took 1 base from V and 6 from J, leaving 22 bases between them. Germline V gene sequence: CDR1 KGHSH, CDR2 LQKENI. The CDR3 sequence is 18 residues long. The CDR3 loop reads CASSPLGSSGRGVNEQFF. The CDR3 DNA follows: TGTGCCAGCTCACCACTAGGCTCCTCTGGACGGGGTGTCAATGAGCAGTTCTTC.

There are many counts of this clonotype. The chain links TRBV5-8 to TRBJ1-5, with D possibly being TRBD1 (6 bases). CDR1 is SGHTS, CDR2 YDEGEE, per germline. The V and J ends lost 1 base and 7 bases respectively, with 12 bases between them. CDR3 length: 14 residues. The CDR3 DNA reads TGTGCCAGCAGCTTGTGGGGGGCAGGACAGCCCCAGCATTTT. It specifies CASSLWGAGQPQHF.

The V gene is TRBV5-1, the J gene TRBJ2-7; TRBD1 or TRBD2 may be the D gene (5 bases each). Trimming pared 2 bases from V and 5 bases from J, leaving 14 bases between. The germline gives CDR1 SGHRS, CDR2 YFSETQ. The CDR3 extends over 14 amino acids. The CDR3: CASSLGDLANEQYF. The DNA of the CDR3 is TGCGCCAGCAGCTTAGGGGACCTTGCCAACGAGCAGTACTTC.

This clonotype was observed a handful of times. V gene TRBV27 combines with J gene TRBJ1-4; 8 nucleotides line up with TRBD1. The V gene's germline CDR1 is MNHEY and CDR2 SMNVEV (reference sequence). This CDR3 contains 14 residues. V was clipped by 5 bases and J by 7 bases; unmatched bases: 6. The DNA of the CDR3 is TGTGCCAGCAGTGGACAGGGCGTCGGTGAAAAACTGTTTTTT. It codes for CASSGQGVGEKLFF.

Only a few counts were recorded for this clonotype. The genes are TRBV12-3 or TRBV12-4 and TRBJ2-7, with D perhaps matching TRBD2 (6 bases). V lost 6 bases and J lost 5, with 8 bases in between. CDR3 size: 11 residues. CDR3 coding DNA: TGTGCCAGCAGCACGGGAGACGAGCAGTACTTC. Protein product: CASSTGDEQYF.

This clonotype has just a few counts. J is TRBJ2-3 and V is TRBV7-9; perhaps TRBD1 as D (5 bases). V was pared by 4 bases and J by 6 bases, with 11 bases between. The germline V gene encodes CDR1 SEHNR and CDR2 FQNEAQ (reference sequence). The CDR3 totals 13 residues. CDR3 residues: CASSYGSGDTQYF. CDR3 nucleotides: TGTGCCAGCAGCTACGGTTCAGGGGATACGCAGTATTTT.

The chain carries TRBV7-9 and TRBJ1-3, with 8 nucleotides matching TRBD1. The germline V gene has CDR1 SEHNR and CDR2 FQNEAQ (reference sequence). With V trimmed by 2 bases and J by 4 bases, 4 bases remained unmatched. The length of the CDR3 is 15 residues. The CDR3, as DNA: TGTGCCAGCAGCTTAACCAGGGGGCTGGGAAACACCATATATTTT. As protein: CASSLTRGLGNTIYF.

The rearrangement uses TRBV18 and TRBJ1-1; D may be TRBD1 (5 bases). This CDR3 is built from 16 residues. The germline V gene encodes CDR1 KGHSH and CDR2 LQKENI. The germline V and J ends were trimmed by 7 bases and 4 bases, with 22 bases remaining between them. In DNA form, the CDR3 reads TGTGCCAGCTTCCCAGTCGTTGGGGCGATGGTCACTGAAGCTTTCTTT. This translates into CASFPVVGAMVTEAFF.

This clonotype was observed a few times. This chain joins TRBV12-3 or TRBV12-4 and TRBJ1-6; 9 nucleotides agree with TRBD1. The CDR3 loop spans 13 amino acids. With V trimmed by 8 bases and J by 7 bases, 3 bases remained unmatched. CDR3 in amino acids: CASRDRVNSPLHF. The CDR3 DNA follows: TGTGCCAGCCGGGACAGGGTAAATTCACCCCTCCACTTT.

The gene calls are TRBV20-1 and TRBJ2-7; 10 bases align to TRBD1. CDR1 is DFQATT and CDR2 is SNEGSKA in the germline V gene (reference sequence). The V segment lost 7 bases and the J segment 2 bases; nucleotides outside the gene matches: 8. CDR3 size: 14 residues. The CDR3: CSGQTGGATYEQYF. As DNA, the CDR3 is TGCAGTGGTCAGACAGGGGGCGCAACCTACGAGCAGTACTTC.

This clonotype was seen just once. The chain combines TRBV10-3 with TRBJ2-5; D is perhaps TRBD1 (5 bases). V was pared by 5 bases and J by 2 bases, with 15 bases between. The CDR3 is 15 residues long. Germline V gene lookup returns CDR1 ENHRY and CDR2 SYGVKD. CDR3: CAISQQVAAQETQYF. CDR3 sequence (DNA): TGTGCCATCAGTCAACAGGTGGCGGCTCAAGAGACCCAGTACTTC.

This clonotype was seen a handful of times. Compared with germline, one end of the junction differs, possibly owing to a read error. This rearrangement joins TRBV5-1 to TRBJ2-3, with unresolved D. This CDR3 region has 15 residues. Germline loops: CDR1 SGHRS, CDR2 YFSETQ. The CDR3 DNA reads TGCGCCAGCACCTTGGGAAGAACTAGCACAGATACGCAGTATTTT. Translated: CASTLGRTSTDTQYF.

At least ten counts were recorded for this clonotype. The V and J genes are TRBV29-1 and TRBJ1-1; D unresolved. CDR1 is SQVTM and CDR2 is ANQGSEA in the germline V gene. CDR3 size: 12 residues. Trimming removed 4 bases at V and 2 bases at J, with 8 bases between. The DNA of the CDR3 is TGCAGCGTTGCGAAGGTAAACACTGAAGCTTTCTTT. It encodes CSVAKVNTEAFF.

The genes are TRBV20-1 and TRBJ1-6; the match to TRBD1 covers 7 bases. The V segment lost 3 bases and the J segment 8 bases; nucleotides outside the gene matches: 13. The germline V gene has CDR1 DFQATT and CDR2 SNEGSKA (reference sequence). This CDR3 region has 16 residues. The CDR3 spells CSAREETTGDHSPLHF. The CDR3 DNA follows: TGCAGTGCTAGGGAGGAAACAACAGGGGATCATTCACCCCTCCACTTT.

This clonotype was recorded many times. The chain uses TRBV7-9 and TRBJ1-5, with D unresolved. The germline CDR1 and CDR2 sequences are SEHNR and FQNEAQ (reference sequence). There are 13 residues in the CDR3. V was shortened by 2 bases and J by 4 bases, with 6 bases between the two germline ends. CDR3 in amino acids: CASSLWENQPQHF. CDR3 bases: TGTGCCAGCAGCTTATGGGAGAATCAGCCCCAGCATTTT.

The chain joins TRBV5-4 to TRBJ2-1; no definite D call. This CDR3 spans 15 amino acids. V was cut by 0 bases and J by 8 bases, with 15 bases left in between. The germline CDR1 and CDR2 sequences are SGHNT and YYREEE (reference sequence). The CDR3 region has the DNA TGTGCCAGCAGCTTGGGGTCAGAGCAGGTCTATGAGCAGTTCTTC. Translation gives CASSLGSEQVYEQFF. The complete variable domain, with remaining parts taken from reference TRBV5-4 and TRBJ2-1, reads ETGVTQSPTHLIKTRGQQVTLRCSSQSGHNTVSWYQQALGQGPQFIFQYYREEENGRGNFPPRFSGLQFPNYSSELNVNALELDDSALYLCASSLGSEQVYEQFFGPGTRLTVL.

The chain employs TRBV6-5 and TRBJ1-3, with D tentatively TRBD1 (5 bases). The CDR3 runs 14 residues. Between the trimmed V and J ends, which lost 2 bases and 7 bases, there was a span of 12 bases. From germline, CDR1 is MNHEY and CDR2 SVGAGI. CDR3 residues: CASSYGGLRNTIYF. In DNA, the CDR3 is TGTGCCAGCAGTTACGGGGGACTTCGGAACACCATATATTTT.

This clonotype was detected a few times. V usage is TRBV6-2 or TRBV6-3 and J usage is TRBJ2-7; D remains unclear. Trimming pared 2 bases from V and 2 bases from J, leaving 16 bases between. Germline V gives CDR1 MNHEY, CDR2 SVGEGT. CDR3 size: 16 residues. The CDR3 nucleotides read TGTGCCAGCAGTTACGGTGTTGGACGCCGTCCCTACGAGCAGTACTTC. This translates into CASSYGVGRRPYEQYF.

This clonotype has at least ten counts. The gene calls are TRBV29-1 and TRBJ2-1, with 7 bases that match TRBD2. Unmatched junction bases numbered 9, after V lost 6 bases and J lost 4 bases. This CDR3 contains 14 residues. Germline V gene lookup returns CDR1 SQVTM and CDR2 ANQGSEA. CDR3 sequence: CSVDMAGDYNEQFF. CDR3 nucleotide sequence: TGCAGCGTCGATATGGCGGGGGATTACAATGAGCAGTTCTTC.

This clonotype has only a few counts. CDR3 sequence (DNA): TGCAGCGCACCGTATGGGGATACGCAGTATTTT. Its translation: CSAPYGDTQYF. This chain uses TRBV29-1 with TRBJ2-3; no clear D gene. CDR3 length equals 11 residues. Germline CDR1 and CDR2: SQVTM and ANQGSEA. The ends were cut back, 7 bases at V and 6 bases at J, with 11 bases in the middle.